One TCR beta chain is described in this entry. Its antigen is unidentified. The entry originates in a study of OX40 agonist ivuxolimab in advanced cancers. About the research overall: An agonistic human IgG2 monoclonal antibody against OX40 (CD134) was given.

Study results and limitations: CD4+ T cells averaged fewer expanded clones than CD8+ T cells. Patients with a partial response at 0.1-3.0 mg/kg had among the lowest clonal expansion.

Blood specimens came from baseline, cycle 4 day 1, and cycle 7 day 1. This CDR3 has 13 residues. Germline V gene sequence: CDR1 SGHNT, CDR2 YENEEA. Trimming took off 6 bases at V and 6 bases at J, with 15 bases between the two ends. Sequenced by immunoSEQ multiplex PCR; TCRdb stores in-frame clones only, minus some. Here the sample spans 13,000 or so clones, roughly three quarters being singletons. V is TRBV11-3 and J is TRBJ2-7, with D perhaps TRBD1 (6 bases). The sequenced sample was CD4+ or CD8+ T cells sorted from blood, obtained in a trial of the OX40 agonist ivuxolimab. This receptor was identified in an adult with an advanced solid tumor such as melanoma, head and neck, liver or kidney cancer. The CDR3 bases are TGTGCCAGCAGTTCGGGACATCTCCTCGAGCAGTACTTC. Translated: CASSSGHLLEQYF.